This entry lists 31 T cell receptor beta chains sequenced from one sample in a study of CD4 T cells in relation to SARS-CoV-2 and coronaviruses. What these receptors recognize is not known. This table comes from immunoSEQ multiplex PCR, and its TCRdb copy is limited to in-frame clones, with some not included. This sample yields over 20,000 clones, of which roughly 71% are seen a single time; 13% belongs to the top ten. Unexposed donor CD4+ T cells date from about 2011-2019, before the COVID-19 pandemic. The cells were cultured for about ten days before CD4+ T cells were isolated. Sequencing was carried out using CD4+ T cells from PBMCs, cultured in vitro. The receptors derive from a human donor in good health.

The J gene is TRBJ2-1, the V gene TRBV7-9; D remains unclear. The CDR3 has 16 amino acids. V was cut by 5 bases and J by 6 bases, with 20 bases left in between. Germline loops: CDR1 SEHNR, CDR2 FQNEAQ (reference sequence). CDR3 sequence: CASSTLLAVYGNEQFF. In nucleotides, the CDR3 is TGTGCCAGCAGCACATTACTGGCCGTCTATGGCAATGAGCAGTTCTTC.

This chain uses TRBV7-8 with TRBJ2-7; D ambiguous. V dropped 3 bases and J dropped 2 bases, with 2 bases sitting between them. CDR3 length equals 11 residues. CDR1 and CDR2 from the germline V gene are SGHVS and FQNEAQ. This CDR3 is CASSFTYEQYF. The CDR3 DNA is TGTGCCAGCAGCTTCACCTACGAGCAGTACTTC.

V usage is TRBV29-1 and J usage is TRBJ2-3, with D perhaps TRBD2 (6 bases). V lost 4 bases and J lost 4, with 18 bases in between. The CDR3 runs 15 residues. Germline V gives CDR1 SQVTM, CDR2 ANQGSEA. This chain's CDR3 is CSVAPVGGSADTQYF. CDR3 bases: TGCAGCGTTGCCCCGGTTGGAGGGAGTGCAGATACGCAGTATTTT.

V usage is TRBV9 and J usage is TRBJ2-3; TRBD2 matches at 14 bases. Germline assignment: CDR1 SGDLS and CDR2 YYNGEE. The CDR3 totals 18 residues. J gave up 4 bases and V 4 bases, and 11 bases lay outside the gene matches. CDR3 nucleotide sequence: TGTGCCAGCAGCTCCACACCTGGACTAGCGGGGGGCCCAGATACGCAGTATTTT. Its translation: CASSSTPGLAGGPDTQYF.

This clone counts as large (0.1 to 1%). V gene TRBV12-2 combines with J gene TRBJ1-1; TRBD1 was called by the table and not checked on the DNA. TRBV12-2 has pseudogene status. The CDR3 loop spans 13 amino acids. This CDR3 reads CASRPPGYTEAFF. The CDR3 DNA sequence: TGTGCAAGTCGCCCTCCAGGGTACACTGAAGCTTTCTTT.

The rearrangement uses TRBV9 and TRBJ2-7, with no clear D. Deletions cut 0 bases from V and 5 bases from J, with 9 bases between. There are 13 residues in the CDR3. Germline V gene data show CDR1 as SGDLS and CDR2 as YYNGEE. CDR3 bases: TGTGCCAGCAGCGTAGATCCGGGCCACGAGCAGTACTTC. Its translation is CASSVDPGHEQYF.

The chain couples TRBV6-6 to TRBJ2-7; 8 nucleotides line up with TRBD1. Germline CDR1 is MNHNY and CDR2 is SVGAGI (reference sequence). V lost 5 bases, J lost 6 bases, and 12 bases stayed unmatched. The CDR3 spans 15 residues. This CDR3 is CASSPTQGAPGEQYF. CDR3 DNA: TGTGCCAGCAGTCCAACCCAGGGGGCGCCGGGCGAGCAGTACTTC.

The chain employs TRBV18 and TRBJ1-1; 8 bases match TRBD1. The CDR3 length is 15 residues. Germline CDR1 is KGHSH and CDR2 is LQKENI. Unmatched junction bases numbered 3, after V lost 1 base and J lost 2 bases. CDR3 nucleotide sequence: TGTGCCAGCTCACCACTCGACAGGGGAAACACTGAAGCTTTCTTT. Its protein product is CASSPLDRGNTEAFF. The full variable domain, completed using reference TRBV18 and TRBJ1-1, is NAGVMQNPRHLVRRRGQEARLRCSPMKGHSHVYWYRQLPEEGLKFMVYLQKENIIDESGMPKERFSAEFPKEGPSILRIQQVVRGDSAAYFCASSPLDRGNTEAFFGQGTRLTVV.

This clone was picked up a small number of times. The chain couples TRBV7-9 to TRBJ2-7; D is possibly TRBD1 or TRBD2 (5 bases each). V was trimmed by 6 bases and J by 4 bases, leaving 13 bases between them. The CDR3 covers 13 residues. Germline-derived CDR1 and CDR2 are SEHNR and FQNEAQ (reference sequence). CDR3 residues: CASRQGRTYEQYF. In nucleotides, the CDR3 is TGTGCCAGCAGGCAGGGACGGACGTACGAGCAGTACTTC.

This chain connects TRBV7-2 to TRBJ2-7, with D tentatively TRBD1 (6 bases). Germline V gene lookup returns CDR1 SGHTA and CDR2 FQGNSA. V was pared by 3 bases and J by 6 bases, with 12 bases between. The CDR3 consists of 13 residues. The CDR3 DNA follows: TGTGCCAGCAGCTTTGAATTAGGGGGCGAGCAGTACTTC. It codes for CASSFELGGEQYF.

The V and J genes are TRBV19 and TRBJ2-3; no firm D call. Trimming cost V 8 bases and J 4 bases, with 7 bases left between them. The length of the CDR3 is 11 residues. Germline V gene lookup returns CDR1 LNHDA and CDR2 SQIVND (reference sequence). For the CDR3, the DNA is TGTGCCAGTCTGTCCGCAGATACGCAGTATTTT. Encoded protein: CASLSADTQYF.

This clone came up once. The chain recombines TRBV7-8 with TRBJ1-2; TRBD1 matches 11 bases. Germline CDR1 and CDR2: SGHVS and FQNEAQ. This CDR3 has 14 residues. V was clipped by 5 bases and J by 7 bases; unmatched bases: 6. In nucleotides, the CDR3 is TGTGCCAGCAGCGCCTCCGGGACAGGGGGTGGCTACACCTTC. Its translation is CASSASGTGGGYTF.

V and J are TRBV3-1 (or the pseudogene TRBV3-2) and TRBJ1-2; D not certain. The V gene lost 6 bases and the J gene lost 3 bases, with 2 bases spanning the gap. CDR3 length equals 10 residues. The germline CDR1 and CDR2 sequences are LGHDT and YNNKEL (reference sequence). The CDR3 DNA is TGTGCCAGCAGACACTATGGCTACACCTTC. This sequence encodes CASRHYGYTF.

The chain has TRBV5-8 and TRBJ2-3; tentative D call: TRBD2 (5 bases). The V end lost 1 base, the J end lost 6 bases, and 12 bases lay between the germline ends. The CDR3 is 14 amino acids. The germline V gene has CDR1 SGHTS and CDR2 YDEGEE. The CDR3 DNA follows: TGTGCCAGCAGCTTGTCGGGGAGAAGTGATACGCAGTATTTT. It yields the protein CASSLSGRSDTQYF.

Here the CDR3 DNA reads TGTGCCAGCAGCTTTGCCCTCGGTAGGGATCTGAACACTGAAGCTTTCTTT. Translation gives CASSFALGRDLNTEAFF. The chain is built from TRBV5-6 and TRBJ1-1, with D hard to call. Trimming stripped 2 bases from V and 0 bases from J, with 17 bases between. The V gene's germline CDR1 is SGHDT and CDR2 YYEEEE. The CDR3 runs 17 residues. Looking up the rest from reference TRBV5-6 and TRBJ1-1 gives the full variable domain: DAGVTQSPTHLIKTRGQQVTLRCSPKSGHDTVSWYQQALGQGPQFIFQYYEEEERQRGNFPDRFSGHQFPNYSSELNVNALLLGDSALYLCASSFALGRDLNTEAFFGQGTRLTVV.

This clone came up once. The gene calls are TRBV6-6 and TRBJ2-7; possibly TRBD2 for D (5 bases). Germline lookup yields CDR1 MNHNY and CDR2 SVGAGI (reference sequence). The ends were cut back, 6 bases at V and 1 base at J, with 19 bases in the middle. This CDR3 spans 16 amino acids. The CDR3 nucleotides read TGTGCCAGCAGGCCCTCGGGTGATGGAGGTTCCTACGAGCAGTACTTC. Amino acid sequence: CASRPSGDGGSYEQYF.

This rearrangement joins TRBV18 to TRBJ2-6; D gene unclear. Trimming stripped 0 bases from V and 0 bases from J, with 9 bases between. The CDR3 consists of 17 residues. The germline V gene encodes CDR1 KGHSH and CDR2 LQKENI. DNA of the CDR3: TGTGCCAGCTCACCACCGGTTGGGTCCTCTGGGGCCAACGTCCTGACTTTC. Amino acid sequence: CASSPPVGSSGANVLTF. The complete variable domain, with remaining parts taken from reference TRBV18 and TRBJ2-6, reads NAGVMQNPRHLVRRRGQEARLRCSPMKGHSHVYWYRQLPEEGLKFMVYLQKENIIDESGMPKERFSAEFPKEGPSILRIQQVVRGDSAAYFCASSPPVGSSGANVLTFGAGSRLTVL.

The sample holds one count of this clone. The chain combines TRBV5-1 with TRBJ2-1; 9 nucleotides line up with TRBD1. The CDR3 is 15 residues long. J gave up 5 bases and V 1 base, and 4 bases lay outside the gene matches. Germline CDR1 reads SGHRS; CDR2 reads YFSETQ. CDR3 nucleotides: TGCGCCAGCAGCTTGTTGGGACAGGGAAACAATGAGCAGTTCTTC. Residues: CASSLLGQGNNEQFF.

The chain employs TRBV7-9 and TRBJ2-5; D is unclear. The CDR3 sequence is 17 residues long. Trimming removed 7 bases at V and 5 bases at J, with 26 bases between. CDR1 and CDR2 from the germline V gene are SEHNR and FQNEAQ (reference sequence). The DNA of the CDR3 is TGTGCCAGCACCAAAGGTCAGGTCACTGCGCCTAGGGAGACCCAGTACTTC. It specifies CASTKGQVTAPRETQYF. The whole variable domain, filled in from reference TRBV7-9 and TRBJ2-5, reads DTGVSQNPRHKITKRGQNVTFRCDPISEHNRLYWYRQTLGQGPEFLTYFQNEAQLEKSRLLSDRFSAERPKGSFSTLEIQRTEQGDSAMYLCASTKGQVTAPRETQYFGPGTRLLVL.

The gene calls are TRBV19 and TRBJ2-7; 9 bases are shared with TRBD1. CDR3 length: 14 amino acids. V was clipped by 6 bases and J by 4 bases; unmatched bases: 7. From germline, CDR1 is LNHDA and CDR2 SQIVND (reference sequence). The CDR3 nucleotides read TGTGCCAGTAGACCGGGACAGGGTAGTTACGAGCAGTACTTC. This codes for CASRPGQGSYEQYF.

This clone has a handful of counts. The genes are TRBV19 and TRBJ2-2, with 9 bases matching TRBD1. The trim removed 7 bases at V and 6 bases at J, leaving 9 bases unmatched. CDR3 size: 15 residues. Germline loops: CDR1 LNHDA, CDR2 SQIVND (reference sequence). The CDR3 coding sequence is TGTGCCAGTACTAGGGACAGGGAGGGCGCCGGGGAGCTGTTTTTT. Its protein product is CASTRDREGAGELFF. The full variable domain, its missing parts supplied by reference TRBV19 and TRBJ2-2, is DGGITQSPKYLFRKEGQNVTLSCEQNLNHDAMYWYRQDPGQGLRLIYYSQIVNDFQKGDIAEGYSVSREKKESFPLTVTSAQKNPTAFYLCASTRDREGAGELFFGEGSRLTVL.

This sequence joins TRBV19 and TRBJ2-5; D may match TRBD1 or TRBD2 (5 bases each). In germline, CDR1 is LNHDA, CDR2 SQIVND (reference sequence). Trimming cost V 5 bases and J 4 bases, with 17 bases left between them. This CDR3 spans 15 amino acids. CDR3 loop: CASSAPDAGRETQYF. DNA for the CDR3: TGTGCCAGTAGTGCTCCCGACGCAGGGAGAGAGACCCAGTACTTC.

This sequence joins TRBV4-2 and TRBJ2-7; TRBD2 matches at 9 bases. CDR1 and CDR2 from the germline V gene are LGHNA and YNFKEQ. Unmatched junction bases numbered 10, after V lost 1 base and J lost 0 bases. This CDR3 is built from 18 residues. The CDR3: CASSQARGSGGDSYEQYF. CDR3 DNA sequence: TGTGCCAGCAGCCAAGCCAGGGGTAGCGGGGGTGACTCCTACGAGCAGTACTTC.

V usage is TRBV19 and J usage is TRBJ1-1, with a weak D call TRBD1 (6 bases). The V end was cut by 6 bases, the J end by 5 bases, with 28 bases between. CDR1 and CDR2 from the germline V gene are LNHDA and SQIVND (reference sequence). This CDR3 comprises 18 residues. The CDR3 sequence is CASRSPRGRGPFETEAFF. DNA of the CDR3: TGTGCCAGTAGATCGCCTAGGGGGAGGGGTCCTTTTGAGACTGAAGCTTTCTTT.

This chain joins TRBV11-2 and TRBJ2-1; 11 nucleotides line up with TRBD1. CDR1 and CDR2 (germline): SGHAT, FQNNGV. The CDR3 has 14 residues. The trim removed 4 bases at V and 8 bases at J, leaving 4 bases unmatched. CDR3 amino acids: CASSSGTGGYEQFF. Written as DNA, the CDR3 is TGTGCCAGCAGCTCAGGGACAGGGGGATATGAGCAGTTCTTC. The complete variable domain, with remaining parts taken from reference TRBV11-2 and TRBJ2-1, reads EAGVAQSPRYKIIEKRQSVAFWCNPISGHATLYWYQQILGQGPKLLIQFQNNGVVDDSQLPKDRFSAERLKGVDSTLKIQPAKLEDSAVYLCASSSGTGGYEQFFGPGTRLTVL.

The V and J genes are TRBV5-1 and TRBJ1-1, with TRBD1 matching over 8 bases. The CDR3 runs to 15 residues. V shed 0 bases and J 1 base; nucleotides not matched to a gene: 2. Looked up from germline, CDR1 is SGHRS and CDR2 is YFSETQ. CDR3 residues: CASSLGGTGNTEAFF. Here the CDR3 DNA reads TGCGCCAGCAGCTTGGGAGGGACAGGGAACACTGAAGCTTTCTTT. Full variable domain (rest looked up from reference TRBV5-1 and TRBJ1-1): KAGVTQTPRYLIKTRGQQVTLSCSPISGHRSVSWYQQTPGQGLQFLFEYFSETQRNKGNFPGRFSGRQFSNSRSEMNVSTLELGDSALYLCASSLGGTGNTEAFFGQGTRLTVV.

This chain uses TRBV12-3 or TRBV12-4 with TRBJ2-7; no clear D gene. There are 13 residues in the CDR3. Deletions cut 2 bases from V and 4 bases from J, with 9 bases between. In nucleotides, the CDR3 is TGTGCCAGCAGTTTATCGGCTCCATACGAGCAGTACTTC. It translates to CASSLSAPYEQYF.

The V call is TRBV9, the J call TRBJ1-3, with 12 positions matching TRBD1. CDR1 and CDR2 from the germline V gene are SGDLS and YYNGEE. J lost 3 bases, V lost 2 bases, and 6 bases had no gene match. The CDR3 is made up of 17 amino acids. This chain's CDR3 is CASSVGDRGRSGNTIYF. CDR3 in DNA: TGTGCCAGCAGCGTTGGGGACAGGGGGCGAAGTGGAAACACCATATATTTT.

V usage is TRBV3-1 (or the pseudogene TRBV3-2) and J usage is TRBJ2-7; D not certain. Germline lookup yields CDR1 LGHDT and CDR2 YNNKEL (reference sequence). The CDR3 extends over 14 amino acids. Trimming cost V 0 bases and J 5 bases, with 11 bases left between them. The CDR3 is CASSQERHCNEQYF. DNA for the CDR3: TGTGCCAGCAGCCAAGAAAGGCATTGTAACGAGCAGTACTTC.

J is TRBJ1-1 and V is TRBV30; D uncertain. The CDR3 consists of 14 residues. Per germline, CDR1 GTSNPN and CDR2 SVGIG (reference sequence). V lost 4 bases to trimming and J lost 0 bases, with 12 bases between them. DNA of the CDR3: TGTGCCTGGACCGACCGGGGAATGAACACTGAAGCTTTCTTT. It translates to CAWTDRGMNTEAFF.

This clone was detected only a few times. V is TRBV9 and J is TRBJ2-2; no firm D call. The length of the CDR3 is 13 residues. V was clipped by 3 bases and J by 4 bases, with 7 bases between them. CDR1 is SGDLS, CDR2 YYNGEE, per germline. CDR3 DNA: TGTGCCAGCAGCGGACGTAGCACCGGGGAGCTGTTTTTT. Its translation: CASSGRSTGELFF. The variable domain in full, with the rest retrieved from reference TRBV9 and TRBJ2-2, is DSGVTQTPKHLITATGQRVTLRCSPRSGDLSVYWYQQSLDQGLQFLIQYYNGEERAKGNILERFSAQQFPDLHSELNLSSLELGDSALYFCASSGRSTGELFFGEGSRLTVL.